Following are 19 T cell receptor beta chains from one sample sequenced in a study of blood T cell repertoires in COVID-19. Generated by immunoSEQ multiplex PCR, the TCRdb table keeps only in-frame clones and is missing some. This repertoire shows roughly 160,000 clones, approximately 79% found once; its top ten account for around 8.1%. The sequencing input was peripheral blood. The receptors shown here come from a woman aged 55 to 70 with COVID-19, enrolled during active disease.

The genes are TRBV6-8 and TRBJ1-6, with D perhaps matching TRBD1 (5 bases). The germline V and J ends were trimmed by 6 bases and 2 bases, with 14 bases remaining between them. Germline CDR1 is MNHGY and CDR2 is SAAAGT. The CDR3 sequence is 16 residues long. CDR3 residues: CASSMGRGPYNSPLHF. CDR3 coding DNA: TGTGCCAGCAGCATGGGGAGGGGACCCTATAATTCACCCCTCCACTTT.

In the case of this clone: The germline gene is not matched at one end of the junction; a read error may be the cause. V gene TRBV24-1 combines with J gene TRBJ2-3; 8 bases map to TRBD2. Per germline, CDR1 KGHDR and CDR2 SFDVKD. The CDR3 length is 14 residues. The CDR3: CASSAGGRADTQYF. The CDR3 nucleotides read TGTGCCTCCAGCGCGGGGGGCCGGGCAGATACGCAGTATTTT.

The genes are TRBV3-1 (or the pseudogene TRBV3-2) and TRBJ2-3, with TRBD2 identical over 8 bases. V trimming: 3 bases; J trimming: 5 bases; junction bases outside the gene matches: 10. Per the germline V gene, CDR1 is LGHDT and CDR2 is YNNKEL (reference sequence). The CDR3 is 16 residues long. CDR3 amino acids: CASSQGGRYSKDTQYF. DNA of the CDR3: TGTGCCAGCAGCCAGGGCGGGAGGTATTCTAAAGATACGCAGTATTTT.

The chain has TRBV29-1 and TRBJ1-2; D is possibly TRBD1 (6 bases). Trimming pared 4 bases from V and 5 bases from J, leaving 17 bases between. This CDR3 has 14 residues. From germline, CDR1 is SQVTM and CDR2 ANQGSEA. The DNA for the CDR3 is TGCAGCGTTGCCCTATTCCGGGACACTTATGGCTACACCTTC. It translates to CSVALFRDTYGYTF.

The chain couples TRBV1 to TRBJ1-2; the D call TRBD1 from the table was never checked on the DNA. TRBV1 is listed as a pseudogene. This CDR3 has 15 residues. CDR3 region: CTSSQRTVFNYGYTF. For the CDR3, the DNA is TGCACCAGCAGCCAAAGGACAGTCTTTAACTATGGCTACACCTTC.

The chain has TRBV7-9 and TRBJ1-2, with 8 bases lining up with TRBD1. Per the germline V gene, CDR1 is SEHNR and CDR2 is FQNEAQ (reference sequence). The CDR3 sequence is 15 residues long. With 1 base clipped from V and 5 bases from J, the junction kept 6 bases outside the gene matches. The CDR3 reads CASSLGTGLGYGYTF. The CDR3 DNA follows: TGTGCCAGCAGCTTAGGGACAGGGTTGGGGTATGGCTACACCTTC.

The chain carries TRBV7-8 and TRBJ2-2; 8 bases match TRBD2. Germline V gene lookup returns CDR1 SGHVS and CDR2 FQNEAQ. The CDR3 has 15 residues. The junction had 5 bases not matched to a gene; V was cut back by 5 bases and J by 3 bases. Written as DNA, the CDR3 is TGTGCCAGCAGCACCGGGACTAGTGACACCGGGGAGCTGTTTTTT. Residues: CASSTGTSDTGELFF.

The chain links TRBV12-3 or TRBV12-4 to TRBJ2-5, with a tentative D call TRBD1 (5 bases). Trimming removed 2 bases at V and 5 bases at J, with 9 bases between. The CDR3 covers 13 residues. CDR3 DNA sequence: TGTGCCAGCAGTTTAACCCAGGGCGAGACCCAGTACTTC. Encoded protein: CASSLTQGETQYF.

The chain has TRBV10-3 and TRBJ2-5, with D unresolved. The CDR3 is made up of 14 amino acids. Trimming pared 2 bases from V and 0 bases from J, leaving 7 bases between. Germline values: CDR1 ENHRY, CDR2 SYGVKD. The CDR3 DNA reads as TGTGCCATCAGTGAGATGGAGCACCAAGAGACCCAGTACTTC. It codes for CAISEMEHQETQYF.

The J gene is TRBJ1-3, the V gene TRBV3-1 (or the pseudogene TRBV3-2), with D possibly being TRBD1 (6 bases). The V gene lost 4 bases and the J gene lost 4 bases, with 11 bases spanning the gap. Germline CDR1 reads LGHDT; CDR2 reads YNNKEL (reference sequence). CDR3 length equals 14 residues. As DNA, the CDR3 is TGTGCCAGCAGCCTAGGGACACCCGGAAACACCATATATTTT. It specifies CASSLGTPGNTIYF.

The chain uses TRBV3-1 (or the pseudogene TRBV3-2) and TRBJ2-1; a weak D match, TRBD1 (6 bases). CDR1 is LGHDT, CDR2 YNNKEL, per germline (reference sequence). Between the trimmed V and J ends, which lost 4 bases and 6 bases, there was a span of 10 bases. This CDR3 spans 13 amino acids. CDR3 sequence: CASSLDRSNEQFF. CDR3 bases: TGTGCCAGCAGCCTCGACAGGTCCAATGAGCAGTTCTTC.

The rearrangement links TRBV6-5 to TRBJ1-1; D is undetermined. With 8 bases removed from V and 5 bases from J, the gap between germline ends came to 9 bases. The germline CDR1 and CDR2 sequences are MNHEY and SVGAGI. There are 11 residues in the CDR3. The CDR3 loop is CASSWQTEAFF. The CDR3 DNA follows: TGTGCCAGCTCGTGGCAGACTGAAGCTTTCTTT.

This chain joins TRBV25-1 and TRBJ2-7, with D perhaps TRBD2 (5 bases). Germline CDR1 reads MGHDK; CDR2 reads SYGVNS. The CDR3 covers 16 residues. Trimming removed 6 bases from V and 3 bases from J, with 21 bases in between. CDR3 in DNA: TGTGCCAGCAGCCTTAGCGCGGTTCGGGCGATCTACGAGCAGTACGTC. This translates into CASSLSAVRAIYEQYV.

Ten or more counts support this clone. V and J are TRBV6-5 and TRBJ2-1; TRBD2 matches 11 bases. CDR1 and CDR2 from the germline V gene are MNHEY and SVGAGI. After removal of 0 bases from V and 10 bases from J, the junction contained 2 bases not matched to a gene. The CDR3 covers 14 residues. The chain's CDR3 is CASSYSLAGGEQFF. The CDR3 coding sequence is TGTGCCAGCAGTTACTCCCTAGCGGGGGGCGAGCAGTTCTTC.

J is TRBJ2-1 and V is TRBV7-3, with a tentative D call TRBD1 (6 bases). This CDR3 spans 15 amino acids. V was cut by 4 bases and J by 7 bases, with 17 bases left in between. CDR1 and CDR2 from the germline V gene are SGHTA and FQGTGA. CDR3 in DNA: TGTGCCAGCAGCTCACGGGACACCCCTCGAAATGAGCAGTTCTTC. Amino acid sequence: CASSSRDTPRNEQFF. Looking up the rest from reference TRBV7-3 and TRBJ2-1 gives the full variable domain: GAGVSQTPSNKVTEKGKYVELRCDPISGHTALYWYRQSLGQGPEFLIYFQGTGAADDSGLPNDRFFAVRPEGSVSTLKIQRTERGDSAVYLCASSSRDTPRNEQFFGPGTRLTVL.

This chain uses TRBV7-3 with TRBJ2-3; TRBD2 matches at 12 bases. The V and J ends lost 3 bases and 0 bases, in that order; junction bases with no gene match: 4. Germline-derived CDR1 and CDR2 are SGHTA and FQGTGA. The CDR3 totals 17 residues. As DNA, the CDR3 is TGTGCCAGCAGCTTGGGACTAGCGGGCACTAGCACAGATACGCAGTATTTT. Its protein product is CASSLGLAGTSTDTQYF.

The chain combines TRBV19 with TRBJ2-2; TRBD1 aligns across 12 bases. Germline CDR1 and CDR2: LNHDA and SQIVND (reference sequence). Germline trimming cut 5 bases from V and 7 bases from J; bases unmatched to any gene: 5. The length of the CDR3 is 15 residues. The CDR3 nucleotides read TGTGCCAGTAGTGGGGACAGGGGGCACGGCGGGGAGCTGTTTTTT. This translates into CASSGDRGHGGELFF.

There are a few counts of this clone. CDR3 amino acids: CASSLSESSYNEQFF. CDR3 bases: TGCGCCAGCAGCCTCTCAGAAAGCTCCTACAATGAGCAGTTCTTC. The J gene is TRBJ2-1, the V gene TRBV5-1; D ambiguous. Germline V CDR1 and CDR2: SGHRS, YFSETQ. V dropped 4 bases and J dropped 0 bases, with 11 bases sitting between them. The CDR3 totals 15 residues.

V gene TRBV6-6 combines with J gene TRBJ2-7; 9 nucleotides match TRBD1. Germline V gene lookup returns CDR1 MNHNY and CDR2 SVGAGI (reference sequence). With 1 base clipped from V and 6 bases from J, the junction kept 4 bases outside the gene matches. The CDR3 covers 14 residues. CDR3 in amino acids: CASSYLQGASEQYV. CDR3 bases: TGTGCCAGCAGTTACTTACAGGGGGCAAGCGAGCAGTACGTC.